This TCR beta chain stems from a study of blood T cell repertoires in COVID-19. For the study at large: COVID-19 samples from acute and convalescent phases originated in the United States, Italy and Spain. T cells, B-cell-depleted T cells, or PBMCs supplied cDNA or gDNA.

Per the original data handling: Reference gene primer amplification in the assay estimated nucleated cell counts. Libraries were prepared by immunoSEQ multiplex PCR; TCRdb keeps only in-frame clonotypes and omits some of them. Clone size and the V and J calls come from that table; the DNA yielded D and trimming. This table has tens of thousands of clones, approximately 80% appearing once. The ends were cut back, 4 bases at V and 3 bases at J, with 14 bases in the middle. Germline V lookup: CDR1 MNHEY, CDR2 SMNVEV (reference sequence). The CDR3 is 15 amino acids. The sequence was collected from a man in his sixties with acute or convalescent COVID-19. The chain uses TRBV27 and TRBJ2-3; tentative D call: TRBD1 (6 bases). What was sequenced was peripheral blood. DNA for the CDR3: TGTGCCAGCAGTTCACCGGGACATTCGACAGATACGCAGTATTTT. Translating it yields CASSSPGHSTDTQYF.